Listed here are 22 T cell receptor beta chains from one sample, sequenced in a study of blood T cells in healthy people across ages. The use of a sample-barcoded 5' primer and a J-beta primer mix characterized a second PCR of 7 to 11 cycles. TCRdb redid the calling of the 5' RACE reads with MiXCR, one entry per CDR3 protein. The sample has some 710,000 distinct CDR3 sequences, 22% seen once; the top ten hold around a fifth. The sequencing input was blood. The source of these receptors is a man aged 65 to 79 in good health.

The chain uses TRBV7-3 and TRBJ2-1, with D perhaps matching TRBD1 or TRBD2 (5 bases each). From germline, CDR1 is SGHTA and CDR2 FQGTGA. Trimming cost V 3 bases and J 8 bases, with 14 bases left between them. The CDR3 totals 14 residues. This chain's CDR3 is CASSFGLRGDEQFF. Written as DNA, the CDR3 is TGTGCCAGCAGCTTTGGCCTACGGGGCGATGAGCAGTTCTTC.

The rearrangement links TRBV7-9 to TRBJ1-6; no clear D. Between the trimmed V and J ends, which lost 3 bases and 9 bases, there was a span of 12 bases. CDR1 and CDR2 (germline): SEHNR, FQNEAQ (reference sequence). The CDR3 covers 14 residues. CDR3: CASSFKSRVSPLHF. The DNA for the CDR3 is TGTGCCAGCAGCTTTAAGTCGAGAGTTTCACCCCTCCACTTT.

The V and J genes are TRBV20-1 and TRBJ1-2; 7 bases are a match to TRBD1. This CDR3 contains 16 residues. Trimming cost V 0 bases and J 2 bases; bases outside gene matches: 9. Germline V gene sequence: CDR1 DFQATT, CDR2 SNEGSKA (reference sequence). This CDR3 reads CSARDNGKTGNYGYTF. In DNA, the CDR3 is TGCAGTGCTAGAGATAATGGGAAGACAGGGAACTATGGCTACACCTTC.

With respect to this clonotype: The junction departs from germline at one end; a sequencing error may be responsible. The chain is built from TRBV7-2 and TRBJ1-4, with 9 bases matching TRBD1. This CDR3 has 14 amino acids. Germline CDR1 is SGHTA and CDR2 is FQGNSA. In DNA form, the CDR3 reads TGTGCCTGCAGCTTGGACAGGGGAAATGAAAAACTGTTTTTT. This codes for CACSLDRGNEKLFF. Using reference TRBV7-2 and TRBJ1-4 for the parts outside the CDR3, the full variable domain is GAGVSQSPSNKVTEKGKDVELRCDPISGHTALYWYRQSLGQGLEFLIYFQGNSAPDKSGLPSDRFSAERTGGSVSTLTIQRTQQEDSAVYLCACSLDRGNEKLFFGSGTQLSVL.

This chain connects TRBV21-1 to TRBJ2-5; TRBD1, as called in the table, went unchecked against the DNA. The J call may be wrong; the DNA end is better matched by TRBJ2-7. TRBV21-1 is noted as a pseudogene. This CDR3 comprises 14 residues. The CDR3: CAGSPERRPYEQYV. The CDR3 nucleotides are TGTGCCGGCAGTCCCGAGAGGCGACCCTACGAGCAGTACGTC.

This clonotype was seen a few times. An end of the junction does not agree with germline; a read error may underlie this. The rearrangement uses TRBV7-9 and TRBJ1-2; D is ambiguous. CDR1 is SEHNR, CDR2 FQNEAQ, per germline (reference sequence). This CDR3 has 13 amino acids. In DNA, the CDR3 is TGTGCCAACAGCTTAGAGTTTAACACCGGCTACACCTTC. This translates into CANSLEFNTGYTF.

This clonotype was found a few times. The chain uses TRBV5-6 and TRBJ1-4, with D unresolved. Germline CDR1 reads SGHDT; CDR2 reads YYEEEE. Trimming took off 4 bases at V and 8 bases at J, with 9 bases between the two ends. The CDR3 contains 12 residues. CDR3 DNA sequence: TGTGCCAGCAGCGGAGAAGGGGAAAAACTGTTTTTT. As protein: CASSGEGEKLFF. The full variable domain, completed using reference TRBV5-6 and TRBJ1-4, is DAGVTQSPTHLIKTRGQQVTLRCSPKSGHDTVSWYQQALGQGPQFIFQYYEEEERQRGNFPDRFSGHQFPNYSSELNVNALLLGDSALYLCASSGEGEKLFFGSGTQLSVL.

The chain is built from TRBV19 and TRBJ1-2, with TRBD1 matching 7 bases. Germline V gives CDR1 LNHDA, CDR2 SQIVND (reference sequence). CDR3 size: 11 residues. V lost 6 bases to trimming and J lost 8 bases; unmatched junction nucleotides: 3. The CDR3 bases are TGTGCCAGTAGAACAGGGGACGGCTACACCTTC. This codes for CASRTGDGYTF.

CDR3 in DNA: TGTGCCAGCTTACAGGCGGGCTCCTACGAGCAGTACTTC. It codes for CASLQAGSYEQYF. The chain couples TRBV6-2 or TRBV6-3 to TRBJ2-7; D is possibly TRBD1 or TRBD2 (5 bases each). Trimming left V 8 bases short and J 0 bases short, with 11 bases between. This CDR3 is 13 amino acids long. The germline gives CDR1 MNHEY, CDR2 SVGEGT.

The CDR3 bases are TGTGCCAGCAGCAGCAGGGGGAACACTGAAGCTTTCTTT. Translation: CASSSRGNTEAFF. This sequence joins TRBV7-9 and TRBJ1-1, with D possibly being TRBD1 (6 bases). The CDR3 has 13 residues. Germline V gene data show CDR1 as SEHNR and CDR2 as FQNEAQ (reference sequence). V lost 5 bases and J lost 1, with 8 bases in between.

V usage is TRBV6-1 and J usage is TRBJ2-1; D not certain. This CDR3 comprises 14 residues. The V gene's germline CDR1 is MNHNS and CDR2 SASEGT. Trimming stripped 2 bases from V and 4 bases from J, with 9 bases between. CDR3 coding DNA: TGTGCCAGCAGTGAACAGTGGAGTTACAATGAGCAGTTCTTC. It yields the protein CASSEQWSYNEQFF.

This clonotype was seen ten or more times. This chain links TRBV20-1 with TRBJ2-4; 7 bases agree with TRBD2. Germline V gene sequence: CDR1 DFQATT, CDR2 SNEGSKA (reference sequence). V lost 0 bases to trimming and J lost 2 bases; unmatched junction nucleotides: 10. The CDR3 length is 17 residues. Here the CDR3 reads CSARDPRGGLTKNIQYF. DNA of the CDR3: TGCAGTGCTAGAGATCCTCGGGGAGGGTTGACCAAAAACATTCAGTACTTC.

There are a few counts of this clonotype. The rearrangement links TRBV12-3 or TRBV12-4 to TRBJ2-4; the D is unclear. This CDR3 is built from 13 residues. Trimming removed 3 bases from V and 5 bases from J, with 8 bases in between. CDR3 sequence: CASSLTAQNIQYF. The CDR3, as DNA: TGTGCCAGCAGTTTGACTGCTCAAAACATTCAGTACTTC.

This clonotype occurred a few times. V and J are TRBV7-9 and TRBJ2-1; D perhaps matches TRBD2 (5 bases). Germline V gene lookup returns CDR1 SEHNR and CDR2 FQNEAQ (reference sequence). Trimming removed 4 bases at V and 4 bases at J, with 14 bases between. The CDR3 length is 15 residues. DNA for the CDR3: TGTGCCAGCAGCTCGGGATATTCTCGGTACAATGAGCAGTTCTTC. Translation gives CASSSGYSRYNEQFF. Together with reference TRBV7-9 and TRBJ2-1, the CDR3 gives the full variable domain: DTGVSQNPRHKITKRGQNVTFRCDPISEHNRLYWYRQTLGQGPEFLTYFQNEAQLEKSRLLSDRFSAERPKGSFSTLEIQRTEQGDSAMYLCASSSGYSRYNEQFFGPGTRLTVL.

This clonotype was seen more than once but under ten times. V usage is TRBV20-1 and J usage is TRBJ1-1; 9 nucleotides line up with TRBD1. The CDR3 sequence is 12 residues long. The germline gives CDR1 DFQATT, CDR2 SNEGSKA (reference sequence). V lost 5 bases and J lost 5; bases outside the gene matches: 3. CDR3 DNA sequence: TGCAGTGCTGGGACAGGGTGGACTGAAGCTTTCTTT. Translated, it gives CSAGTGWTEAFF.

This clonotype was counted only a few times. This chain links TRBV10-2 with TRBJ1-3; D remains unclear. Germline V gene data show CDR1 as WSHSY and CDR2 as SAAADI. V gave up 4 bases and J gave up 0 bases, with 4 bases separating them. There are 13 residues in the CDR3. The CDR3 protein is CASSAYSGNTIYF. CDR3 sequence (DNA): TGCGCCAGCAGTGCATACTCTGGAAACACCATATATTTT.

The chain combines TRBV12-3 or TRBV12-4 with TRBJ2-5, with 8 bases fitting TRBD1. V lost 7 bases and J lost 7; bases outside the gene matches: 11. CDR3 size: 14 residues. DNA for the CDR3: TGTGCCAGCACCTCATCAGACAGGGGCCCGACCCAGTACTTC. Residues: CASTSSDRGPTQYF.

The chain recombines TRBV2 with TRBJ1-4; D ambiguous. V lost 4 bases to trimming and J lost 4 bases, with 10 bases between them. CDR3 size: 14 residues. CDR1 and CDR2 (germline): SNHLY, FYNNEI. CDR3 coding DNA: TGTGCCAGCAGTGTTAGGGCTATTAATGAAAAACTGTTTTTT. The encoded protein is CASSVRAINEKLFF.

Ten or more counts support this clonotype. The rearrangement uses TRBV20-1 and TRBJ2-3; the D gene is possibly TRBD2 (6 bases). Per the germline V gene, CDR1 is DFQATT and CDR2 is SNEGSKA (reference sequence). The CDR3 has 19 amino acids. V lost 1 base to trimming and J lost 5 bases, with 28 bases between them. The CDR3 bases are TGCAGTGCTAGAGGCTTTGGGGAGGTTATCGGAGGAAGAGGAGATACGCAGTATTTT. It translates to CSARGFGEVIGGRGDTQYF.

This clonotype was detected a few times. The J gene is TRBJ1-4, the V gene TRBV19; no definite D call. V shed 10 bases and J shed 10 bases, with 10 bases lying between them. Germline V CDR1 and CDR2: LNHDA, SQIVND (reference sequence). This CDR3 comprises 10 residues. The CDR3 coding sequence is TGTGCCACCAGAGCGGGAAAACTGTTTTTT. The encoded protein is CATRAGKLFF.

The CDR3 bases are TGTGCCAGCCTACGACTAGCGGGTGAGCAGTTCTTC. Translation gives CASLRLAGEQFF. The rearrangement joins TRBV12-3 or TRBV12-4 to TRBJ2-7; TRBD2 agrees at 10 bases. The last part of the DNA fits TRBJ2-1 better; the J call may be wrong. The CDR3 is 12 residues long.

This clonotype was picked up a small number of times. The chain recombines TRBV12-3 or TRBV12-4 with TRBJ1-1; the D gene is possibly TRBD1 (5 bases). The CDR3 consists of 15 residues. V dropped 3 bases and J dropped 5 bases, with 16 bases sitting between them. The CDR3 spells CASSLVVQVWTEAFF. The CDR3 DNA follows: TGTGCCAGCAGTTTGGTCGTACAGGTTTGGACTGAAGCTTTCTTT.